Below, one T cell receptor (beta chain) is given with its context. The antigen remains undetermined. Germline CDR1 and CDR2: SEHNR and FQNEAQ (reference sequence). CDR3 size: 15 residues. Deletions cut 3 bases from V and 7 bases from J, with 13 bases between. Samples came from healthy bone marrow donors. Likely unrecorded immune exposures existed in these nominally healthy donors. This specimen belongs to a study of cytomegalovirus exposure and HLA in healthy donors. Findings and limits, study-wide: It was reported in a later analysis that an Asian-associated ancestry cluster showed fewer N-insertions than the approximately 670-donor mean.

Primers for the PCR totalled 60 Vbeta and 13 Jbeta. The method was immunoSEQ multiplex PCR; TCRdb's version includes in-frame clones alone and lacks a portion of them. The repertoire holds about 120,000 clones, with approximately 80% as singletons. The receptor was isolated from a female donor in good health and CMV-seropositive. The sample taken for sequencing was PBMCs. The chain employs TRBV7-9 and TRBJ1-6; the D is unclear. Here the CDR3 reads CASSLRENRNSPLHF. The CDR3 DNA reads TGTGCCAGCAGCTTGAGGGAAAATAGGAATTCACCCCTCCACTTT.